This T cell receptor (beta chain) was sequenced during a study of neurological immune-mediated disorders. This clonotype was seen a handful of times. Each sequencing run yielded over 170 million TCR-beta sequences from 15-18 subjects. TCRdb ran MiXCR on the 5' RACE reads and lists one entry per CDR3 protein. The sample has about 66,000 distinct CDR3 sequences; roughly 4.3% are singletons. Germline-derived CDR1 and CDR2 are MDHEN and SYDVKM. This CDR3 region has 18 residues. V lost 3 bases, J lost 3 bases, and 13 bases stayed unmatched. The TCR sequence derives from a man aged 25-45 years with multiple sclerosis. The sample taken for sequencing was PBMCs. The gene calls are TRBV28 and TRBJ2-3; 9 bases fit TRBD2. In DNA, the CDR3 is TGTGCCAGCAGTTTTTTGCTCCGTAGCGGGGGCCTAACAGATACGCAGTATTTT. It specifies CASSFLLRSGGLTDTQYF. Together with reference TRBV28 and TRBJ2-3, the CDR3 gives the full variable domain: DVKVTQSSRYLVKRTGEKVFLECVQDMDHENMFWYRQDPGLGLRLIYFSYDVKMKEKGDIPEGYSVSREKKERFSLILESASTNQTSMYLCASSFLLRSGGLTDTQYFGPGTRLTVL.